This TCR beta chain stems from a study of T-cell reconstitution after alpha-beta-depleted transplantation in children. The CDR3 has 15 amino acids. Germline-derived CDR1 and CDR2 are MDHEN and SYDVKM. The ends lost 7 bases at V and 0 bases at J; junction bases unmatched: 7. The library targeted TCRbeta and was prepared with unique molecular identifiers. One entry per CDR3 protein, called by TCRdb with MiXCR from the PCR reads. The data hold approximately 230,000 distinct CDR3 sequences, with about 24% observed a single time. This receptor was obtained from a female patient aged 2-9 years who had a stem cell transplant for congenital amegakaryocytic thrombocytopenia, so the T cells may come from the graft donor. The chain combines TRBV28 with TRBJ2-5, with 8 bases lining up with TRBD2. This sample comprised PBMCs, mostly from graft donor cells, obtained 360 days after TCRalphabeta/CD19-depleted stem cell transplant. The CDR3 DNA sequence: TGTGCCAGCAACTTAGCGGGGTATTACCAAGAGACCCAGTACTTC. It translates to CASNLAGYYQETQYF.